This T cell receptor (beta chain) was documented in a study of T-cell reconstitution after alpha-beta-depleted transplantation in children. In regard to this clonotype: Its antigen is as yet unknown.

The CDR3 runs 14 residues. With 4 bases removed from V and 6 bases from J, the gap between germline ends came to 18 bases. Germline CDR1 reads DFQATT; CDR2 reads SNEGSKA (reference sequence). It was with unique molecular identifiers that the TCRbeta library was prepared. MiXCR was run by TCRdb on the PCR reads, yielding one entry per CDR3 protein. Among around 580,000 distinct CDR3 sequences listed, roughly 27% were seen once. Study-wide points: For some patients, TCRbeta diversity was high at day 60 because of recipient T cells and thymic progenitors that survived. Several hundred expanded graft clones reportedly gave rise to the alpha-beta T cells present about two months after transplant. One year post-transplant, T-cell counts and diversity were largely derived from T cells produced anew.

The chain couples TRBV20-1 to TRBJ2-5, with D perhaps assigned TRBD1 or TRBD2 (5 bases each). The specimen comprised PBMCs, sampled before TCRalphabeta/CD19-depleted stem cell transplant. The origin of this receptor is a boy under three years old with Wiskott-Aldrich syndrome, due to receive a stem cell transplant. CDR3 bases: TGCAGTGCTACCCTATGGGACCTGGGAAAGACCCAGTACTTC. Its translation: CSATLWDLGKTQYF.